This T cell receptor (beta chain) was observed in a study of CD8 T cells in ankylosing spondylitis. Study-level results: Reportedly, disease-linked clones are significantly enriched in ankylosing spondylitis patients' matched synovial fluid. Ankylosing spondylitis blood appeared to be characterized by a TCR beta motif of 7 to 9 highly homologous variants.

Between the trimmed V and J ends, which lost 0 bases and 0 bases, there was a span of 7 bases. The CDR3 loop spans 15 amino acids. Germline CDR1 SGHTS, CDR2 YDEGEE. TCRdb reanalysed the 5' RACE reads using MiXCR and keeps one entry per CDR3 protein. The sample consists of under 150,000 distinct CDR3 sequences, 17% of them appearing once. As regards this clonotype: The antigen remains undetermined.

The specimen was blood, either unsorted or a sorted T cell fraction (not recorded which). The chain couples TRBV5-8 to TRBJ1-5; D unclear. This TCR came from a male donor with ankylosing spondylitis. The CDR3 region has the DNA TGTGCCAGCAGCTTGGGAGGTTATAGCAATCAGCCCCAGCATTTT. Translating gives CASSLGGYSNQPQHF.